Listed here are 32 T cell receptor beta chains from one sample, sequenced in a study of immune heterogeneity within non-small cell lung tumors (dated by TCRdb to the late 2010s). Sequencing was performed on a HiSeq X Ten. The TCR beta CDR3 region was amplified with a multiplex PCR system, in which a first round of 9 to 10 cycles was run using 32 V-gene forward and 13 J-gene reverse primers. TCRdb's own reprocessing of the public reads used fastp at Q25 and MiXCR and kept productive beta chains. Each record represents a unique CDR3 protein, reported with the most common genes and DNA among its rows. For this sample there are 2,500 to 3,000 distinct CDR3 sequences; roughly 15% appear just once. The ten largest clones take up under 25% of the sample. Genomic DNA was extracted from bulk tumor tissue and used as the TCR template, and around 600 ng gDNA was amplified per sample. During surgery, several biopsies were collected from each primary tumor and placed as far from one another as possible within the tumor mass. Patients in the study cohort, which was described as untreated, were newly diagnosed NSCLC cases going through curative surgery.

Sequencing was performed on lung tumor tissue. These receptors came from a female donor with non-small cell lung cancer.

By sample share, this clonotype is large. This chain links TRBV6-1 with TRBJ2-7, with D unresolved. The CDR3 consists of 14 residues. The V gene's germline CDR1 is MNHNS and CDR2 SASEGT. V was cut by 1 base and J by 4 bases, with 11 bases left in between. CDR3 coding DNA: TGTGCCAGCAGTGAAGTTATGGGGTTATACGAGCAGTACTTC. Protein sequence: CASSEVMGLYEQYF.

This clonotype counts as medium-sized (0.01 to 0.1%). V and J are TRBV6-1 and TRBJ1-1, with 10 bases matching TRBD1. J gave up 8 bases and V 4 bases, and 10 bases lay outside the gene matches. Germline CDR1 reads MNHNS; CDR2 reads SASEGT. This CDR3 comprises 15 residues. CDR3 in amino acids: CASSAPDRGQTEAFF. Here the CDR3 DNA reads TGTGCCAGCAGTGCCCCCGACAGGGGGCAAACGGAAGCTTTCTTT.

The rearrangement links TRBV7-8 to TRBJ2-7; weak D call: TRBD1 (5 bases). CDR1 is SGHVS, CDR2 FQNEAQ, per germline. V was clipped by 2 bases and J by 3 bases, with 14 bases between them. This CDR3 contains 15 residues. The DNA for the CDR3 is TGTGCCAGCAGCTTACTACAGGACACAATCTACGAGCAGTACTTC. This codes for CASSLLQDTIYEQYF.

By its share, this clonotype is medium-sized. The CDR3 DNA sequence: TGTGCCAGCAGGAGCCCGATGAACACTGAAGCTTTCTTT. Translating it yields CASRSPMNTEAFF. V gene TRBV6-1 combines with J gene TRBJ1-1, with unresolved D. Germline CDR1 and CDR2: MNHNS and SASEGT. This CDR3 is 13 amino acids long. V was shortened by 6 bases and J by 0 bases, with 8 bases between the two germline ends.

Comments on this clonotype: This sequence may be a read error, since a much larger clone differs from it by one base. The chain uses TRBV10-3 and TRBJ2-1; tentative D call: TRBD2 (6 bases). This CDR3 is 13 amino acids long. Germline loops: CDR1 ENHRY, CDR2 SYGVKD. The CDR3 is CPSGEEVYNEQFF. CDR3 coding DNA: TGTCCCTCGGGAGAGGAGGTGTACAATGAGCAGTTCTTC.

The V gene is TRBV2, the J gene TRBJ2-7, with D maybe TRBD2 (6 bases). The CDR3 totals 16 residues. The germline gives CDR1 SNHLY, CDR2 FYNNEI. Trimming took off 4 bases at V and 3 bases at J, with 19 bases between the two ends. CDR3: CASSGEDRERGYEQYF. DNA for the CDR3: TGTGCCAGCAGTGGAGAAGACCGGGAGCGTGGCTACGAGCAGTACTTC.

In this sample, this clonotype is medium-sized. The genes are TRBV7-8 and TRBJ1-6; D gene unclear. Deletions cut 2 bases from V and 7 bases from J, with 9 bases between. The CDR3 contains 14 residues. CDR1 SGHVS and CDR2 FQNEAQ come from the germline V gene. In DNA, the CDR3 is TGTGCCAGCAGCTTACCAAACCGGAATTCACCCCTCCACTTT. Translation: CASSLPNRNSPLHF.

Comment on this clonotype: This likely comes from a read error, as the CDR3 has no conserved phenylalanine or tryptophan at its end. The chain's CDR3 is CASSSDFSSYEQYS. The CDR3 DNA reads as TGTGCCAGCAGCTCAGACTTTAGCTCCTACGAGCAGTACTCC. The chain links TRBV7-2 to TRBJ2-7, with D uncertain. In germline, CDR1 is SGHTA, CDR2 FQGNSA. V lost 4 bases and J 0 bases, leaving 10 bases between the germline ends. The CDR3 sequence is 14 residues long.

This clonotype is labeled as medium-sized. The chain recombines TRBV30 with TRBJ1-5; D may be TRBD1 (5 bases). CDR3 length: 14 amino acids. V was trimmed by 2 bases and J by 6 bases, leaving 14 bases between them. Germline V gene sequence: CDR1 GTSNPN, CDR2 SVGIG (reference sequence). For the CDR3, the DNA is TGTGCCTGGAGTCCCACCGGGGGGAGTCAGCCCCAGCATTTT. The encoded protein is CAWSPTGGSQPQHF.

By sample share, this clonotype is medium-sized. The V gene is TRBV11-2, the J gene TRBJ2-3, with 12 bases identical to TRBD2. The CDR3 runs to 16 residues. With 5 bases clipped from V and 2 bases from J, the junction kept 5 bases outside the gene matches. CDR1 is SGHAT, CDR2 FQNNGV, per germline. The CDR3 nucleotides are TGTGCCAGCAGCCCCCTAGCGGGAGGGATCACAGATACGCAGTATTTT. As protein: CASSPLAGGITDTQYF.

This clonotype is classed as medium-sized. The chain carries TRBV6-1 and TRBJ1-3; D is perhaps TRBD1 (5 bases). Trimming took off 6 bases at V and 0 bases at J, with 18 bases between the two ends. The CDR3 has 17 residues. CDR1 MNHNS and CDR2 SASEGT come from the germline V gene. The CDR3 DNA follows: TGTGCCAGCAGGCCCACTACTCGTCAGGGCTCTGGAAACACCATATATTTT. Translating gives CASRPTTRQGSGNTIYF.

This clonotype is labeled as medium-sized. The V gene is TRBV6-1, the J gene TRBJ2-7, with 7 bases identical to TRBD1. Per the germline V gene, CDR1 is MNHNS and CDR2 is SASEGT. V lost 5 bases, J lost 2 bases, and 12 bases stayed unmatched. This CDR3 region has 16 residues. The CDR3 spells CASSFGLRDSAYEQYF. In DNA, the CDR3 is TGTGCCAGCAGTTTTGGACTCCGGGACAGTGCCTACGAGCAGTACTTC.

By share of the sample, this clonotype is medium-sized. Given the absence of the conserved phenylalanine or tryptophan at the CDR3 end, a read error is likely. The limits of the CDR3 on the DNA are not certain, so only TCRdb's listed CDR3 is given. The chain combines TRBV28 with TRBJ1-1; TRBD1, as called in the table, went unchecked against the DNA. Germline V gene sequence: CDR1 MDHEN, CDR2 SYDVKM. The CDR3 spans 11 residues, counting both ends. Here the CDR3 reads CASTDMRQGAI.

Points on this clonotype: The conserved closing phenylalanine or tryptophan is absent in this CDR3, likely reflecting a read error. The DNA is left out, because the CDR3 cannot be placed on it with certainty; the CDR3 is given as TCRdb lists it. This sequence joins TRBV27 and TRBJ2-3; the table gives TRBD2 as D, unverified against the DNA. Germline V CDR1 and CDR2: MNHEY, SMNVEV (reference sequence). The CDR3 region is 16 residues in length, termini included. The CDR3 sequence is CASSRTPAFHEQYFGP.

The V call is TRBV11-2, the J call TRBJ2-5; 8 bases line up with TRBD1. This CDR3 has 17 residues. J was trimmed by 3 bases and V by 1 base; bases with no gene match: 10. Germline V gene lookup returns CDR1 SGHAT and CDR2 FQNNGV. In nucleotides, the CDR3 is TGTGCCAGCAGCTTAGGTTCTTCGGACAGGGTGGAAGAGACCCAGTACTTC. It codes for CASSLGSSDRVEETQYF.

Judged by abundance, this clonotype is medium-sized. This chain uses TRBV28 with TRBJ2-7, with 10 bases fitting TRBD2. This CDR3 has 17 residues. J gave up 3 bases and V 5 bases, and 13 bases lay outside the gene matches. Germline V gives CDR1 MDHEN, CDR2 SYDVKM. The CDR3 loop reads CASSRPTGTSVLYEQYF. The CDR3 DNA reads as TGTGCCAGCAGTAGACCCACCGGGACTAGCGTACTCTACGAGCAGTACTTC.

To note about this clonotype: A much larger clone lies one base from this, so it may be a read error. This rearrangement joins TRBV5-1 to TRBJ1-3; perhaps TRBD1 as D (5 bases). CDR3 length: 15 residues. Germline V gene sequence: CDR1 SGHRS, CDR2 YFSETQ. Written as DNA, the CDR3 is TGCGCCAGCAGTTTCGGGGACCGTACTGGAAGCACCATATATTTT. Its protein is CASSFGDRTGSTIYF.

By frequency in the sample, this clonotype is medium-sized. This chain joins TRBV27 and TRBJ1-6, with D perhaps matching TRBD1 (6 bases). V was trimmed by 5 bases and J by 2 bases, leaving 16 bases between them. CDR1 and CDR2 (germline): MNHEY, SMNVEV (reference sequence). This CDR3 has 17 amino acids. The CDR3 reads CASSRSYRVTYNSPLHF. CDR3 nucleotides: TGTGCCAGCAGTCGCAGTTACAGGGTAACCTATAATTCACCCCTCCACTTT.

At least ten counts were recorded for this clonotype. This rearrangement joins TRBV20-1 to TRBJ2-1; D tentatively fits TRBD1 or TRBD2 (5 bases each). Germline CDR1 and CDR2: DFQATT and SNEGSKA (reference sequence). The CDR3 covers 15 residues. V lost 0 bases and J lost 8, with 17 bases in between. DNA of the CDR3: TGCAGTGCTAGAGATTTTATAGGTGGGGACGATGAGCAGTTCTTC. The encoded protein is CSARDFIGGDDEQFF.

The rearrangement links TRBV9 to TRBJ2-1; TRBD2 aligns across 8 bases. Germline loops: CDR1 SGDLS, CDR2 YYNGEE. The V and J ends lost 3 bases and 2 bases, in that order; junction bases with no gene match: 10. The CDR3 has 17 residues. The CDR3, as DNA: TGTGCCAGCAGCGCCCCGGGGGGGAGGGCGGCCTACAATGAGCAGTTCTTC. It yields the protein CASSAPGGRAAYNEQFF.

This clonotype is labeled medium-sized. The V call is TRBV7-9, the J call TRBJ2-5; D is unclear. Trimming took 2 bases from V and 4 from J, leaving 5 bases between them. Germline V gene sequence: CDR1 SEHNR, CDR2 FQNEAQ (reference sequence). The CDR3 extends over 12 amino acids. The DNA for the CDR3 is TGTGCCAGCAGCTTAAGGGTAGAGACCCAGTACTTC. Translated: CASSLRVETQYF.

In its sample, this clonotype ranks as medium-sized (0.01 to 0.1%). CDR3 sequence (DNA): TGTGCCAGTAAGGAGCGGAGGAACACCGGGGAGCTGTTTTTT. Translated: CASKERRNTGELFF. This chain uses TRBV28 with TRBJ2-2; a possible D gene is TRBD2 (5 bases). The V end lost 9 bases, the J end lost 1 base, and 12 bases lay between the germline ends. Germline lookup yields CDR1 MDHEN and CDR2 SYDVKM. The CDR3 is 14 amino acids.

By share, this clonotype ranks as medium-sized. This chain uses TRBV7-2 with TRBJ2-3; 10 nucleotides line up with TRBD2. V lost 6 bases and J lost 5; bases outside the gene matches: 8. CDR1 and CDR2 (germline): SGHTA, FQGNSA. CDR3 length equals 15 residues. The CDR3, as DNA: TGTGCCAGCAGTCAAAGCGGGAGGGCCGTAGATACGCAGTATTTT. It specifies CASSQSGRAVDTQYF.

This clonotype was recorded a few times. A much larger clone differs from this one at a single base, so this may be a read error. The rearrangement links TRBV7-3 to TRBJ2-2; 9 nucleotides agree with TRBD1. V shed 4 bases and J 4 bases; nucleotides not matched to a gene: 1. CDR1 SGHTA and CDR2 FQGTGA come from the germline V gene. This CDR3 region has 14 residues. The DNA for the CDR3 is TGTGCCAGCAGCTACAGGGGGCTCACCGGGGAGCTGTTTTTT. This gives the protein CASSYRGLTGELFF.

This clonotype has ten or more counts. This sequence joins TRBV20-1 and TRBJ2-3; D unclear. The CDR3 extends over 11 amino acids. Trimming cost V 3 bases and J 1 base, with 2 bases left between them. Germline CDR1 DFQATT, CDR2 SNEGSKA (reference sequence). CDR3: CSASGTDTQYF. The CDR3 DNA reads TGCAGTGCTAGCGGCACAGATACGCAGTATTTT.

This clonotype was observed a few times. The V and J genes are TRBV12-3 or TRBV12-4 and TRBJ2-1, with D maybe TRBD2 (6 bases). The CDR3 length is 15 residues. The V end was cut by 3 bases, the J end by 5 bases, with 14 bases between. CDR3 sequence: CASSFGGEDHNEQFF. The CDR3 DNA follows: TGTGCCAGCAGTTTCGGGGGAGAGGACCACAATGAGCAGTTCTTC.

In this sample, this clonotype turned up many times. The V call is TRBV5-6, the J call TRBJ1-2; TRBD1 might be the D (5 bases). CDR3 length: 15 residues. V lost 4 bases, J lost 0 bases, and 13 bases lay in between. In germline, CDR1 is SGHDT, CDR2 YYEEEE. CDR3 coding DNA: TGTGCCAGCAGCCTATTCGGGACCGCTAACTATGGCTACACCTTC. Protein: CASSLFGTANYGYTF.

Relative to its sample, this clonotype is large. The genes are TRBV28 and TRBJ2-1; 8 bases fit TRBD2. The CDR3 spans 14 residues. Germline V lookup: CDR1 MDHEN, CDR2 SYDVKM. V lost 7 bases and J lost 5; bases outside the gene matches: 7. The CDR3 spells CASNPGGRNNEQFF. In nucleotides, the CDR3 is TGTGCCAGCAATCCCGGCGGGAGGAACAATGAGCAGTTCTTC.

This clonotype ranks as large. The chain has TRBV20-1 and TRBJ2-3, with 10 bases lining up with TRBD2. The CDR3 covers 15 residues. Germline V gives CDR1 DFQATT, CDR2 SNEGSKA (reference sequence). Trimming at V came to 6 bases and at J to 3 bases, leaving 9 bases not matched to a gene. The CDR3 DNA follows: TGCAGTGCCGGGCTAGCGGGAGCACTTACAGATACGCAGTATTTT. Translated, it gives CSAGLAGALTDTQYF.

This clonotype has more than one count but fewer than ten. Being one base from a much bigger clone, this may be a read error. The CDR3 does not end in the conserved phenylalanine or tryptophan, so this is likely a read error. The genes are TRBV5-1 and TRBJ2-5; 8 nucleotides line up with TRBD2. The germline V gene has CDR1 SGHRS and CDR2 YFSETQ. The CDR3 contains 14 residues. Trimming cost V 1 base and J 5 bases; bases outside gene matches: 4. CDR3 sequence reads: CASSLTGGLETQYL. The CDR3 DNA is TGCGCCAGCAGCTTGACGGGAGGGCTGGAGACCCAGTACCTC.

This clonotype is termed medium-sized. V and J are TRBV10-2 and TRBJ1-1; TRBD1 might be the D (5 bases). Trimming pared 2 bases from V and 7 bases from J, leaving 14 bases between. The CDR3 runs 14 residues. CDR1 and CDR2 from the germline V gene are WSHSY and SAAADI. CDR3 protein: CASSEGRTKVEAFF. DNA for the CDR3: TGCGCCAGCAGTGAGGGGCGGACAAAAGTTGAAGCTTTCTTT.

On this clonotype: This could be a read error, since a much larger clone is one nucleotide away. The gene calls are TRBV3-1 and TRBJ1-1; 10 bases map to TRBD1. Germline CDR1 reads LGHDT; CDR2 reads YNNKEL (reference sequence). CDR3 size: 15 residues. The CDR3 protein is CASSRGTGARAEALF. Written as DNA, the CDR3 is TGTGCCAGCAGCCGTGGGACAGGGGCAAGGGCTGAAGCTCTCTTT.